The 23 T cell receptor beta chains below were found in one sample sequenced in a study of CD8 T cells in Susac syndrome. Random hexamers were used to reverse transcribe an amount of about 0.45 to 1 ug RNA. TCRdb re-analysed the immunoSEQ multiplex PCR reads in MiXCR, keeping a single row per CDR3 protein. The table records over 300,000 distinct CDR3 sequences, about 90% of them present only once. Sequenced: CD4+ T cells from PBMCs. The receptor set was obtained from a human donor with multiple sclerosis.

This chain joins TRBV7-2 and TRBJ1-3; 8 bases map to TRBD1. Per germline, CDR1 SGHTA and CDR2 FQGNSA. J was trimmed by 4 bases and V by 0 bases; bases with no gene match: 8. The CDR3 runs 17 residues. The CDR3 DNA reads TGTGCCAGCAGCTTAGCCGGACAGGGAAAAGTCGGAAACACCATATATTTT. Translated: CASSLAGQGKVGNTIYF.

The CDR3 DNA reads as TGTGCCAGCAGCTTCGAGGGATTATACACTGAAGCTTTCTTT. Encoded protein: CASSFEGLYTEAFF. J is TRBJ1-1 and V is TRBV7-9; D call uncertain. Germline-derived CDR1 and CDR2 are SEHNR and FQNEAQ (reference sequence). The V and J ends lost 3 bases and 3 bases respectively, with 11 bases between them. This CDR3 comprises 14 residues.

This chain connects TRBV6-5 to TRBJ1-5; no firm D call. The CDR3 has 14 residues. Germline CDR1 is MNHEY and CDR2 is SVGAGI. V lost 7 bases and J 10 bases, leaving 20 bases between the germline ends. The CDR3 bases are TGTGCCAGCAAGCGGACGCCGGAGAATGGTCCCCAGCATTTT. This translates into CASKRTPENGPQHF.

The chain combines TRBV29-1 with TRBJ2-3, with 14 bases fitting TRBD2. CDR3 length equals 16 residues. Germline trimming cut 2 bases from V and 7 bases from J; bases unmatched to any gene: 8. Germline V gene lookup returns CDR1 SQVTM and CDR2 ANQGSEA. The CDR3 loop is CSVEPGLAGVKNTQYF. The CDR3 region has the DNA TGCAGCGTTGAACCGGGACTAGCGGGAGTGAAAAATACGCAGTATTTT.

V and J are TRBV12-3 or TRBV12-4 and TRBJ2-3, with D unclear. The V and J ends lost 6 bases and 3 bases respectively, with 13 bases between them. This CDR3 comprises 14 residues. In DNA, the CDR3 is TGTGCCAGCAGCTTCCTGGCCCCGACAGATACGCAGTATTTT. Its protein product is CASSFLAPTDTQYF.

This clonotype was recorded only once. The chain joins TRBV11-3 to TRBJ2-7; 8 nucleotides line up with TRBD2. The CDR3 runs to 15 residues. V lost 1 base and J lost 2; bases outside the gene matches: 4. The germline V gene has CDR1 SGHNT and CDR2 YENEEA. The chain's CDR3 is CASSLGLARTYEQYF. The CDR3 coding sequence is TGTGCCAGCAGCTTAGGACTAGCGAGGACCTACGAGCAGTACTTC.

This chain links TRBV30 with TRBJ1-2; D perhaps matches TRBD1 (6 bases). CDR3 length: 17 residues. Germline lookup yields CDR1 GTSNPN and CDR2 SVGIG (reference sequence). Trimming cost V 2 bases and J 6 bases, with 25 bases left between them. CDR3 in amino acids: CAWSPTPLQGLWNGYTF. The CDR3 bases are TGTGCCTGGAGTCCTACCCCCCTACAGGGACTCTGGAATGGCTACACCTTC.

The CDR3 is CASSPRTIRLGELFF. In DNA form, the CDR3 reads TGTGCCAGCAGCCCCCGAACTATCCGACTCGGGGAGCTGTTTTTT. The rearrangement links TRBV7-6 to TRBJ2-2, with D uncertain. This CDR3 is 15 amino acids long. Deletions cut 5 bases from V and 7 bases from J, with 17 bases between. In germline, CDR1 is SGHVS, CDR2 FNYEAQ.

The V call is TRBV7-2, the J call TRBJ2-5; possibly TRBD1 or TRBD2 for D (5 bases each). Germline V CDR1 and CDR2: SGHTA, FQGNSA. V gave up 5 bases and J gave up 5 bases, with 15 bases separating them. The CDR3 loop spans 14 amino acids. CDR3 sequence reads: CASSRGRHRETQYF. CDR3 in DNA: TGTGCCAGCAGCCGGGGCCGGCACCGGGAGACCCAGTACTTC.

This clonotype appeared a single time. This chain joins TRBV18 and TRBJ2-7, with D possibly TRBD2 on 5 matching bases. Per the germline V gene, CDR1 is KGHSH and CDR2 is LQKENI. Trimming left V 3 bases short and J 4 bases short, with 13 bases between. This CDR3 has 14 amino acids. The CDR3 spells CASSPGRGDYEQYF. The CDR3 DNA is TGTGCCAGCTCACCCGGACGGGGTGATTACGAGCAGTACTTC.

This sequence joins TRBV7-3 and TRBJ2-3; D might be TRBD1 (6 bases). This CDR3 region has 16 residues. In germline, CDR1 is SGHTA, CDR2 FQGTGA. Trimming took off 1 base at V and 3 bases at J, with 14 bases between the two ends. The CDR3 is CASSLNAGAMTDTQYF. The CDR3 DNA follows: TGTGCCAGCAGCTTAAACGCAGGGGCGATGACAGATACGCAGTATTTT.

The chain links TRBV7-2 to TRBJ1-2; D is ambiguous. Trimming left V 1 base short and J 1 base short, with 7 bases between. CDR1 and CDR2 (germline): SGHTA, FQGNSA. The CDR3 contains 14 residues. DNA of the CDR3: TGTGCCAGCAGCTTAGGGCGGAATAACTATGGCTACACCTTC. Amino acid sequence: CASSLGRNNYGYTF.

The chain is built from TRBV6-2 or TRBV6-3 and TRBJ2-5; 10 nucleotides line up with TRBD1. CDR1 is MNHEY and CDR2 is SVGEGT in the germline V gene. CDR3 length: 15 residues. Trimming removed 2 bases from V and 5 bases from J; junction bases left unmatched: 5. CDR3 DNA: TGTGCCAGCAGTTACCGGGACAGGGGACGGGAGACCCAGTACTTC. This translates into CASSYRDRGRETQYF.

V usage is TRBV4-3 and J usage is TRBJ1-5; D not resolved. This CDR3 has 10 amino acids. V lost 9 bases, J lost 4 bases, and 4 bases lay in between. Germline-derived CDR1 and CDR2 are LGHNA and YSLEER. CDR3: CARPNQPQHF. The CDR3 DNA reads TGCGCCAGGCCTAATCAGCCCCAGCATTTT.

The rearrangement uses TRBV3-1 and TRBJ2-7; D is possibly TRBD1 or TRBD2 (5 bases each). The V gene lost 4 bases and the J gene lost 6 bases, with 10 bases spanning the gap. Germline CDR1 reads LGHDT; CDR2 reads YNNKEL (reference sequence). The CDR3 is 12 amino acids. This CDR3 is CASSPGGGEQYF. DNA for the CDR3: TGTGCCAGCAGCCCTGGTGGGGGCGAGCAGTACTTC.

The chain is built from TRBV11-2 and TRBJ1-1; weak D call: TRBD1 (5 bases). This CDR3 is 13 amino acids long. V gave up 5 bases and J gave up 10 bases, with 17 bases separating them. Germline CDR1 SGHAT, CDR2 FQNNGV. The CDR3 DNA is TGTGCCAGCAGCACGCCAAGGACCGGGGGAGCTTTCTTT. Translating it yields CASSTPRTGGAFF.

The DNA of the CDR3 is TGTGCCAGCTCGATCAGTCCGGGACCAAGACCTGAAAAACTGTTTTTT. Translation gives CASSISPGPRPEKLFF. The V gene is TRBV18, the J gene TRBJ1-4; a possible D gene is TRBD1 (5 bases). The V gene lost 6 bases and the J gene lost 7 bases, with 21 bases spanning the gap. Germline V gene data show CDR1 as KGHSH and CDR2 as LQKENI. The CDR3 runs to 16 residues.

The J gene is TRBJ2-7, the V gene TRBV30, with 7 bases lining up with TRBD1. The germline V gene encodes CDR1 GTSNPN and CDR2 SVGIG (reference sequence). The CDR3 is 12 residues long. Unmatched junction bases numbered 6, after V lost 8 bases and J lost 2 bases. The CDR3 here is CAGRTGAYEQYF. CDR3 bases: TGTGCCGGCCGGACAGGCGCCTACGAGCAGTACTTC.

This sequence joins TRBV6-2 or TRBV6-3 and TRBJ2-4, with D possibly matching TRBD1 (6 bases). The CDR3 length is 14 residues. Looked up from germline, CDR1 is MNHEY and CDR2 is SVGEGT. Trimming took 6 bases from V and 5 from J, leaving 14 bases between them. In DNA, the CDR3 is TGTGCCAGCAGCGCACAGGGTAATCAAAACATTCAGTACTTC. This gives the protein CASSAQGNQNIQYF.

The gene calls are TRBV20-1 and TRBJ2-3; 10 bases match TRBD2. This CDR3 contains 15 residues. The ends lost 5 bases at V and 4 bases at J; junction bases unmatched: 9. CDR1 DFQATT and CDR2 SNEGSKA come from the germline V gene (reference sequence). CDR3 DNA sequence: TGCAGTGCTTTTCTAGCGGGGGCGGCGGCAGATACGCAGTATTTT. Encoded protein: CSAFLAGAAADTQYF.

The genes are TRBV5-8 and TRBJ2-4; 11 positions agree with TRBD1. CDR1 is SGHTS, CDR2 YDEGEE, per germline. V gave up 2 bases and J gave up 10 bases; unmatched junction bases: 11. This CDR3 has 16 residues. The CDR3 nucleotides are TGTGCCAGCAGCTTTGGCCTGGGGACAGGGGGGTCGATTCAGTACTTC. It encodes CASSFGLGTGGSIQYF.

The chain combines TRBV5-1 with TRBJ1-2; D remains unclear. Germline V gene lookup returns CDR1 SGHRS and CDR2 YFSETQ. Deletions cut 3 bases from V and 4 bases from J, with 13 bases between. There are 14 residues in the CDR3. CDR3 DNA sequence: TGCGCCAGCAGCTCTCAAGGTGATAGCTATGGCTACACCTTC. Amino acids: CASSSQGDSYGYTF.

The chain recombines TRBV5-1 with TRBJ2-7; D unclear. Germline V CDR1 and CDR2: SGHRS, YFSETQ. V lost 5 bases, J lost 4 bases, and 10 bases lay in between. The CDR3 length is 12 residues. This CDR3 is CASRRVGYEQYF. In DNA, the CDR3 is TGCGCCAGCAGAAGAGTGGGATACGAGCAGTACTTC.